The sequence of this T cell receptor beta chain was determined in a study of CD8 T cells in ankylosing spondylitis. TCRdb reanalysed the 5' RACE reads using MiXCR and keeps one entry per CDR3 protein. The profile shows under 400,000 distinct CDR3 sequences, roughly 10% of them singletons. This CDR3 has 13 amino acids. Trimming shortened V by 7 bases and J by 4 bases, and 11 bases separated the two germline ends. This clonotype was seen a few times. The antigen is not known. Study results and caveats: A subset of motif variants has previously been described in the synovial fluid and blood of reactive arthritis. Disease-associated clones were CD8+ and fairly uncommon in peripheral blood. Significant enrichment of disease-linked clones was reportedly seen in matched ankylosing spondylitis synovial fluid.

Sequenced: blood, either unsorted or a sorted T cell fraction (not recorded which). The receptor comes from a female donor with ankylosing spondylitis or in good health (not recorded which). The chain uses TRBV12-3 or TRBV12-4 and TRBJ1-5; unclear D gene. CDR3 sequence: CASTVFGNQPQHF. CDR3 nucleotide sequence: TGTGCCAGCACCGTTTTTGGGAATCAGCCCCAGCATTTT.